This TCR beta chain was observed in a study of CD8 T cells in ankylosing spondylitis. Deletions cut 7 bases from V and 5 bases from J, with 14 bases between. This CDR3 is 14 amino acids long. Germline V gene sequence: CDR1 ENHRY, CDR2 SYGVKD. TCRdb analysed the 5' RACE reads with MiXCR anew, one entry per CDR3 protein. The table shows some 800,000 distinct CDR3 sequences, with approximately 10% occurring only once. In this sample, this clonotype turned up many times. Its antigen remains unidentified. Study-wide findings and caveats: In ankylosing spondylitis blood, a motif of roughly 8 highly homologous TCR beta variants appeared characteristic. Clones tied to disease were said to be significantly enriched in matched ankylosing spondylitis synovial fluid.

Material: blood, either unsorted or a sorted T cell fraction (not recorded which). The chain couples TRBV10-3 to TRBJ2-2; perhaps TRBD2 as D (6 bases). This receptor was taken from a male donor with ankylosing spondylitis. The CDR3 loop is CAITRSGGTGELFF. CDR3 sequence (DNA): TGTGCCATCACCCGGTCTGGAGGGACCGGGGAGCTGTTTTTT.